This T cell receptor (beta chain) comes out of a study of T cells after yellow fever vaccination. TCRdb re-analysed the 5' RACE reads in MiXCR, keeping a single row per CDR3 protein. The sample lists 300,000 to 350,000 distinct CDR3 sequences; approximately 8% were seen once. With regard to this clonotype: Its antigen is still unknown.

CDR1 DFQATT and CDR2 SNEGSKA come from the germline V gene (reference sequence). V lost 1 base, J lost 10 bases, and 5 bases stayed unmatched. The CDR3 runs to 14 residues. Whole-study findings and limits: Weaker, the secondary response had a peak occurring faster, on day 5 versus 15.

The chain employs TRBV20-1 and TRBJ2-1, with 12 bases that match TRBD1. The receptor's source is a man aged 18 to 29 who received the YFV17D yellow fever vaccine. Sequencing used PBMCs, obtained roughly seven weeks after the first yellow fever vaccination. In DNA form, the CDR3 reads TGCAGTGCTAGAGCCGGGACAGGGGGCTCGGAGCAGTTCTTC. Amino acids: CSARAGTGGSEQFF.